The T cell receptor beta chain under discussion was sequenced for a study of shared clonotypes between healthy human individuals. The table came from immunoSEQ multiplex PCR; TCRdb's copy has only in-frame clones and leaves some out. Of 2 million to 2.5 million clones in the sample, less than 95% were seen once. Findings and caveats of the study: Several donors held approximately 4.6% of naive CD4 clonotypes in common. It was the few donors that limited the genetic and exposure-history diversity represented. Among non-shared clonotypes, generation probabilities were lower than among those shared by all four donors. Clonotype sharing among donors was expected to depend on sequencing depth.

In regard to this clone: What it binds is not known.

Cells designated naive CD8 were CD45RO-negative and were positively selected for CCR7, with terminally differentiated effector memory CD45RA+ cells excluded. Material for sequencing was naive CD8+ T cells sorted from blood. This receptor was obtained from a man aged 18 to 30 in good health.

The CDR3 loop reads CASGPGGADTEAFF. The CDR3 coding sequence is TGTGCCAGCGGTCCAGGGGGCGCGGACACTGAAGCTTTCTTT. The chain carries TRBV27 and TRBJ1-1; 8 bases agree with TRBD1. J was trimmed by 3 bases and V by 8 bases; bases with no gene match: 8. The CDR3 is 14 residues long. Germline V lookup: CDR1 MNHEY, CDR2 SMNVEV (reference sequence).